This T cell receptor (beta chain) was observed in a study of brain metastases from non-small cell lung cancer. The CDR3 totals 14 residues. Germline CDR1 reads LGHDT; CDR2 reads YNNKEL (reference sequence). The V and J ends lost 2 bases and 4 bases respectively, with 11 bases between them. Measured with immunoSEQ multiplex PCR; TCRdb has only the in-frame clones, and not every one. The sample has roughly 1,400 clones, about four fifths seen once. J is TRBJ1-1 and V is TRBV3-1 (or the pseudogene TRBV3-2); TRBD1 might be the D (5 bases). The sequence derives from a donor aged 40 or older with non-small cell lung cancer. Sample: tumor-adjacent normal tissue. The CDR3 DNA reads TGTGCCAGCAGCCAACTACGGGGACTCACTGAAGCTTTCTTT. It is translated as CASSQLRGLTEAFF.